Below, one T cell receptor (beta chain) is given with its context. Its matching antigen is unknown. Sequencing used immunoSEQ version 4 in survey mode. Profiling relied on immunoSEQ multiplex PCR, and the TCRdb table lists in-frame clones only, not all of them. The data hold some 28,000 clones, with 82% observed a single time. The data derive from a study of persistence of HIV-infected CD4 T cells. Study-wide points: TCRbeta richness was lower in CMV- and Gag-responding cells than in anti-CD3/anti-CD28-responding cells.

Stimulation used 9 to 10 ug/mL lysate from CMV-infected fibroblasts. CD40L-negative CD69-negative CD45RO-high memory CD4+ T cells were sorted as populations depleted of antigen-responding cells. Germline V gene lookup returns CDR1 SGHNT and CDR2 YENEEA. The CDR3 loop spans 13 amino acids. Deletions cut 5 bases from V and 7 bases from J, with 12 bases between. The chain is built from TRBV11-3 and TRBJ2-1; maybe TRBD2 (5 bases). The TCR sequence derives from an adult man with HIV who was CMV-seropositive. The sequencing used CD4+ T cells sorted from PBMCs after approximately 20-hour stimulation, collected from a patient who received antiretroviral therapy. The CDR3 DNA follows: TGTGCCAGCAGCCTGCTAGGAGGTAATGAGCAGTTCTTC. Translating it yields CASSLLGGNEQFF.